This paragraph covers one TCR beta chain sequence. Its antigen is still unknown. CDR1 and CDR2 from the germline V gene are MNHEY and SMNVEV (reference sequence). The CDR3 extends over 14 amino acids. The V gene lost 6 bases and the J gene lost 2 bases, with 14 bases spanning the gap. Clones were read by immunoSEQ multiplex PCR, and TCRdb kept only the in-frame ones, dropping some. The sample holds approximately 50,000 clones, around 90% seen once. This specimen belongs to a study of graft-versus-host responses after intestinal transplantation. Study-level background: The recipients all started with anti-thymocyte globulin induction and then took tacrolimus and steroids for approximately 3 years.

Findings and limits, study-wide: Present in recipient marrow, GvH clones included some that appeared first in ileum or blood. Some patients had graft-donor T cell macrochimerism, and their allografts showed high graft-versus-host to host-versus-graft clonal ratios.

The J gene is TRBJ2-7, the V gene TRBV27, with D perhaps matching TRBD1 (6 bases). The origin of this receptor is a human patient who received an intestinal transplant, so some T cells may come from the graft donor. The input for sequencing was PBMCs, taken 26 days after transplant. The CDR3: CASSQWAGAYEQYF. The CDR3, as DNA: TGTGCCAGCAGCCAGTGGGCAGGGGCCTACGAGCAGTACTTC.